This T cell receptor (beta chain) was retrieved from a study of brain metastases from non-small cell lung cancer. Per germline, CDR1 SEHNR and CDR2 FQNEAQ (reference sequence). This CDR3 spans 15 amino acids. V lost 5 bases and J 3 bases, leaving 13 bases between the germline ends. This clone has just a few counts. Its antigen is unidentified. TCRdb keeps only in-frame clones here, not all; method: immunoSEQ multiplex PCR. The data hold approximately 1,600 clones, with approximately 81% observed a single time. General observations from the study: Fewer infiltrating T cells were found in brain metastases than primaries. Brain metastases shared most TCR repertoire with primaries, with sparse T cells. In 50% to 80% of brain metastases, T-cell clones were expanded compared with matched primary tumors.

The source of this sequence is a donor at least 40 years old with non-small cell lung cancer. The rearrangement joins TRBV7-9 to TRBJ2-2; D is possibly TRBD1 (6 bases). The sequencing sample was made of primary lung tumor tissue. The CDR3 nucleotides are TGTGCCAGCAGCCCTAAGGACAGCTACACCGGGGAGCTGTTTTTT. Amino acid sequence: CASSPKDSYTGELFF.